These T cell receptor beta chains were read from a single sample in a study of identical twins. TCRdb redid the calling of the 5' RACE reads with MiXCR, one entry per CDR3 protein. This sample carries 500,000 or so distinct CDR3 sequences, around 14% of them seen once, and the ten largest clones take about 0.54%. These data were also filed under a second study, of yellow fever vaccine responses in identical twins.

The specimen sequenced was CD4+ T cells sorted from blood. Receptors were obtained from a woman aged 18-30 years in good health. The CDR3 runs from the conserved cysteine through the conserved F or W. A D gene is named only where the DNA matches it firmly. Where a row states a size, it is once, few, many or the class of an expanded clone; other rows omit it.

D	V	J	size	DNA	CDR3
TRBD1	TRBV28	TRBJ2-1	once	TGTGCCAGCAGTTTATACGGGACAGGGATCTACAATGAGCAGTTCTTC	CASSLYGTGIYNEQFF
.	TRBV5-8	TRBJ2-1	.	TGTGCCAGCAGCTTGACTGTGGGGGGCACTCACAATGAGCAGTTCTTC	CASSLTVGGTHNEQFF
TRBD2	TRBV30	TRBJ2-1	few	TGTGCCTGGTCCGTGGGGACTAGCGGACCAAATGAGCAGTTCTTC	CAWSVGTSGPNEQFF
.	TRBV20-1	TRBJ2-7	few	TGCAGTGCTAGAGACGGACCCTACGAGCAGTACTTC	CSARDGPYEQYF
.	TRBV7-3	TRBJ2-1	.	TGTGCCAGCAGCAGTGAGGACCTCTCCTACAATGAGCAGTTCTTC	CASSSEDLSYNEQFF
TRBD1	TRBV28	TRBJ1-1	.	TGTGCCAGCACCCAGTTGACAGGGGGTAGGACTGAAGCTTTCTTT	CASTQLTGGRTEAFF
TRBD2	TRBV6-5	TRBJ2-2	.	TGTGCCAGCAGTTACTCGAGACTTACTAGCGGGTTCGGGACCGGGGAGCTGTTTTTT	CASSYSRLTSGFGTGELFF
TRBD2	TRBV7-4	TRBJ2-1	few	TGTGCCAGCATCAAAATGGGACAAGTGGGACTAGCGGGAGGTAATGAGCAGTTCTTC	CASIKMGQVGLAGGNEQFF
TRBD1	TRBV28	TRBJ2-7	.	TGTGCCAGCAGCCCCCATACAGGGGGCGCCGGATACGAGCAGTACTTC	CASSPHTGGAGYEQYF
.	TRBV20-1	TRBJ2-1	.	TGCAGTGCCACTAAAAACAATGAGCAGTTCTTC	CSATKNNEQFF
TRBD2	TRBV20-1	TRBJ2-3	.	TGCAGTGCTAGTCCGGGAGGGAGGGCAGATACGCAGTATTTT	CSASPGGRADTQYF
TRBD2	TRBV9	TRBJ2-5	few	TGTGCCAGCAGCGTAGGGACTAGCGGGATGCAAGAGACCCAGTACTTC	CASSVGTSGMQETQYF
.	TRBV12-3/TRBV12-4	TRBJ1-2	few	TGTGCCAGCAGTTCCGAACAGATCTGGGCCGGCTACACCTTC	CASSSEQIWAGYTF
.	TRBV7-8	TRBJ2-5	.	TGTGCCAGCAGCTTGGGTAGGATTAAGACCCAGTACTTC	CASSLGRIKTQYF
TRBD1	TRBV5-1	TRBJ2-7	few	TGCGCCAGCAGCTTCACCGCTACAGGGGGCATCTCCTACGAGCAGTACTTC	CASSFTATGGISYEQYF
.	TRBV6-1	TRBJ2-3	.	TGTGCCAGCAGCGAGGTCCCGATGGGGGATACGCAGTATTTT	CASSEVPMGDTQYF
.	TRBV28	TRBJ2-5	few	TGTGCCAGCACCCAAGGGGTTCAAGAGACCCAGTACTTC	CASTQGVQETQYF
.	TRBV5-1	TRBJ2-2	many	TGCGCCAGCAAGGTTATAGCGGCGAACACCGGGGAGCTGTTTTTT	CASKVIAANTGELFF
.	TRBV10-1	TRBJ2-3	.	TGCGCCACCAAAAGGGACTTCGGGGATACGCAGTATTTT	CATKRDFGDTQYF
.	TRBV7-2	TRBJ2-7	few	TGTGCCAGCAGCTCCTCCCTGCGTTCCTACGAGCAGTACTTC	CASSSSLRSYEQYF
.	TRBV12-3/TRBV12-4	TRBJ2-4	few	TGTGCCAGCATCCAGGGTCGGATTCAGTACTTC	CASIQGRIQYF
.	TRBV7-2	TRBJ2-3	few	TGTGCCAGCAGCTTAAACCCTAGACCCAACACAGATACGCAGTATTTT	CASSLNPRPNTDTQYF
.	TRBV5-1	TRBJ2-5	few	TGCGCCAGCAGCTCAGGGACCACCGGGGAGACCCAGTACTTC	CASSSGTTGETQYF
.	TRBV5-4	TRBJ2-4	.	TGTGCCAGCAGCTTCCCCAAGGGGGGGCAGGACATTCAGTACTTC	CASSFPKGGQDIQYF
TRBD2	TRBV4-3	TRBJ2-3	many	TGCGCCAGCAGCCAAGAAGGCCTAGCGGGACGTCCAGATACGCAGTATTTT	CASSQEGLAGRPDTQYF
TRBD1	TRBV7-9	TRBJ1-6	many	TGTGCCAGCAGCGGACAGGGAGGCTCACCCCTCCACTTT	CASSGQGGSPLHF
.	TRBV25-1	TRBJ2-1	.	TGTGCCAGCAGTGAATTAGAATCCCAATTCTTC	CASSELESQFF
TRBD2	TRBV6-4	TRBJ2-1	many	TGTGCCAGCAGTGTCGGCGGGGGGGCTGTCAACTACAATGAGCAGTTCTTC	CASSVGGGAVNYNEQFF
TRBD1	TRBV7-2	TRBJ2-3	few	TGTGCCAGCAGCCTAAACCAGGGGGCGGATACGCAGTATTTT	CASSLNQGADTQYF
.	TRBV12-3/TRBV12-4	TRBJ2-5	.	TGTGCCAGCAGTTTCCGCGGAGGCCCAGAGACCCAGTACTTC	CASSFRGGPETQYF
.	TRBV7-8	TRBJ2-7	.	TGTGCCAGCAGCTTAAAATCCTACGAGCAGTACTTC	CASSLKSYEQYF
.	TRBV7-2	TRBJ2-7	few	TGTGCCAGCAGTAAAGTCCCCCCCCTCGAGCAGTACTTC	CASSKVPPLEQYF
TRBD1	TRBV7-8	TRBJ2-6	.	TGTGCCAGCAGCTTAGGCTTCGCAGGGGGTTCTGGGGCCAACGTCCTGACTTTC	CASSLGFAGGSGANVLTF
.	TRBV5-1	TRBJ1-5	.	TGCGCCAGCAGCCCCGGCGGACCCAAGGGGCCCCAGCATTTT	CASSPGGPKGPQHF
.	TRBV7-2	TRBJ2-7	few	TGTGCCAGCAGCTTACTCGCACAGTCCTACGAGCAGTACTTC	CASSLLAQSYEQYF
TRBD1	TRBV5-1	TRBJ2-5	.	TGCGCCAGCAGCTGGGCGCATGGGACAGGGAGTCAAGAGACCCAGTACTTC	CASSWAHGTGSQETQYF
.	TRBV28	TRBJ1-5	.	TGTGCCAGCAGTTCCCGGGGTACCCAGCATTTT	CASSSRGTQHF
TRBD2	TRBV12-3/TRBV12-4	TRBJ2-3	.	TGTGCCAGCAGGGTGGGGCTAGCGGTAGATACGCAGTATTTT	CASRVGLAVDTQYF
.	TRBV6-2/TRBV6-3	TRBJ2-2	.	TGTGCCTCCAAGTCCGGGAACACCGGGGAGCTGTTTTTT	CASKSGNTGELFF
TRBD1	TRBV24-1	TRBJ2-1	.	TGTGCCACCAGCGCTCCGGGACAGGGTCAGAATGAGCAGTTCTTC	CATSAPGQGQNEQFF
.	TRBV7-9	TRBJ2-4	.	TGTGCCAGCAGCTTAGGGGCAGATCCCAAAAACATTCAGTACTTC	CASSLGADPKNIQYF
.	TRBV12-3/TRBV12-4	TRBJ1-2	few	TGTGCCAGCCGAGTAGACAGACCTACTGCTAACTATGGCTACACCTTC	CASRVDRPTANYGYTF
.	TRBV11-2	TRBJ2-7	few	TGTGCCAGCAGCCCCCAGGGTGGAGGGGCGTACGAGCAGTACTTC	CASSPQGGGAYEQYF
TRBD1	TRBV15	TRBJ2-1	.	TGTGCCACCAGCAGAGGACGGACAGGGGCGGCAACCTACAATGAGCAGTTCTTC	CATSRGRTGAATYNEQFF
TRBD1	TRBV4-1	TRBJ2-3	.	TGCGCCAGCAGCCTAAGTCCGGGACAGACCACAGATACGCAGTATTTT	CASSLSPGQTTDTQYF
.	TRBV5-1	TRBJ2-3	.	TGCGCCAGCAGCTCCCGGAGGGATCTCGGCACAGATACGCAGTATTTT	CASSSRRDLGTDTQYF